This section outlines one T cell receptor beta chain sequence together with its context. What it recognizes is unknown. Frozen-stored PBMCs produced around 2.2 micrograms of genomic DNA for TCR beta libraries. The data derive from a study of cytotoxic CD8 clonotypes in ibrutinib-treated CLL. Study-level information: Complete response was seen in 2 patients and partial in approximately 25; around twelve progressed and 14 stayed remitted after a median approximately 70 months. Broader study findings: Age-matched healthy donor levels were exceeded by baseline clonality, which tracked circulating CD8+ T-cell counts.

Germline V gives CDR1 SGHTS, CDR2 YDEGEE. The CDR3 sequence is 17 residues long. V was cut by 0 bases and J by 0 bases, with 12 bases left in between. The protocol was immunoSEQ multiplex PCR, while the TCRdb copy is restricted to in-frame clones and leaves out a portion. Among 20,000 to 25,000 clones, approximately 71% were seen once, and the ten largest hold under 50%. V is TRBV5-8 and J is TRBJ2-2; D gene ambiguous. Material: PBMCs, obtained after 12 months of ibrutinib treatment. This clonotype originated in a human donor with chronic lymphocytic leukemia. The CDR3: CASSLAGLYANTGELFF. In DNA form, the CDR3 reads TGTGCCAGCAGCTTGGCCGGTCTTTACGCGAACACCGGGGAGCTGTTTTTT.